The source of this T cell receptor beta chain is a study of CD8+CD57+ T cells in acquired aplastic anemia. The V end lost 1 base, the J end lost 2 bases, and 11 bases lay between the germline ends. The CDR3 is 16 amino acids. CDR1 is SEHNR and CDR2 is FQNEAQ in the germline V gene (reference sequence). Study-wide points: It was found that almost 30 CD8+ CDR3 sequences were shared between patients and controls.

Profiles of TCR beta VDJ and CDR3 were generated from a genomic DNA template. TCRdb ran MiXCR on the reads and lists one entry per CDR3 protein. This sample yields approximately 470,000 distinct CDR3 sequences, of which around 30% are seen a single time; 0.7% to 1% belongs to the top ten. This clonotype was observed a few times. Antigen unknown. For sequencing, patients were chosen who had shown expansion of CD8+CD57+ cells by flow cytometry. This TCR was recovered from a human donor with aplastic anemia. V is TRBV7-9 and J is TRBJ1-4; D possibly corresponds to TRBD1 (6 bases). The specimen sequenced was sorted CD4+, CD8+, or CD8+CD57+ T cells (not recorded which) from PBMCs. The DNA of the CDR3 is TGTGCCAGCAGCTTAGGAGATGGGGGCACTAATGAAAAACTGTTTTTT. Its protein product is CASSLGDGGTNEKLFF.